This T cell receptor (beta chain) was retrieved from a study of T cell repertoires in cytomegalovirus infection. General study results and limits: Cumulative public TCR beta family frequency identified carriers of CMV plus the relevant HLA.

About this clonotype: What it binds is not known. This may arise from a read error, as a much more abundant clone is one base away.

Using its own MiXCR run on the reads, TCRdb lists one record per CDR3 protein. The sample carries approximately 1,000,000 distinct CDR3 sequences, less than 40% recorded once. Germline-derived CDR1 and CDR2 are SEHNR and FQNEAQ (reference sequence). The CDR3 totals 15 residues. Trimming removed 3 bases at V and 3 bases at J, with 12 bases between. V gene TRBV7-9 combines with J gene TRBJ2-1, with D unclear. This clonotype originated in a human donor in good health (CMV status not recorded). Some clones in this sample may be carry-over from other donors' samples. The source material was cultured CD8+ T cells from PBMCs, sampled from culture after CMV antigen stimulation. CDR3 sequence reads: CASSLTGDNYNEQFF. The CDR3 DNA reads as TGTGCCAGCAGCTTGACTGGCGACAACTACAATGAGCAGTTCTTC.